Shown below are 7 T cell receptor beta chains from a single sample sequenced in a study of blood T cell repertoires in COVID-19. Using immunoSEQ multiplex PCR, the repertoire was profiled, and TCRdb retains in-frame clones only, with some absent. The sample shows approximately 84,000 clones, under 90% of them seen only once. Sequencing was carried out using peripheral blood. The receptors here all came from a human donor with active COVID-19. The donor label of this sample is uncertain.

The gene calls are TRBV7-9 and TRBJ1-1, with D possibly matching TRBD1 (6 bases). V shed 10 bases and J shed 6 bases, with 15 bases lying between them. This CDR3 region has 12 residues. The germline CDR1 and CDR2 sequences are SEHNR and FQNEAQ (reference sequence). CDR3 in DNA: TGTGCCACTGGGGGCCTTGGGCCTGAAGCTTTCTTT. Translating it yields CATGGLGPEAFF. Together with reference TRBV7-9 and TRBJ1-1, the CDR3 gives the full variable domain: DTGVSQNPRHKITKRGQNVTFRCDPISEHNRLYWYRQTLGQGPEFLTYFQNEAQLEKSRLLSDRFSAERPKGSFSTLEIQRTEQGDSAMYLCATGGLGPEAFFGQGTRLTVV.

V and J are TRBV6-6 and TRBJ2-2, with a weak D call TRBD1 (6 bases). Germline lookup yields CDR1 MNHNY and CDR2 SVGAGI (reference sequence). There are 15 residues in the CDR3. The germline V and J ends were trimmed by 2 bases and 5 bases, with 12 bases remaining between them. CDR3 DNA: TGTGCCAGCAGTTACGCCACAGGGCAGACCGGGGAGCTGTTTTTT. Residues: CASSYATGQTGELFF.

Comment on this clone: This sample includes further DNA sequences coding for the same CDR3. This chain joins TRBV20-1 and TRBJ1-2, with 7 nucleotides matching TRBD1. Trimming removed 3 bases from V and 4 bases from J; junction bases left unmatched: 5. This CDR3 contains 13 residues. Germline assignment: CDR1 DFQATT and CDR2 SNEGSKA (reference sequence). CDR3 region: CSASDRVGYGYTF. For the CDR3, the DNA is TGCAGTGCTAGTGACAGGGTGGGCTATGGCTACACCTTC.

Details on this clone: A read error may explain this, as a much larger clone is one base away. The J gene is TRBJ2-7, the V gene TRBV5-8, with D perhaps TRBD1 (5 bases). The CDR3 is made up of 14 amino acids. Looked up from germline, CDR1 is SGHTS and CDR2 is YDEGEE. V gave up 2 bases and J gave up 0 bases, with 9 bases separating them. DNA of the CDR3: TGTGCCAGCAGCTTTCAGGGATCCTCCTACGAGCAGTACTTC. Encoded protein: CASSFQGSSYEQYF.

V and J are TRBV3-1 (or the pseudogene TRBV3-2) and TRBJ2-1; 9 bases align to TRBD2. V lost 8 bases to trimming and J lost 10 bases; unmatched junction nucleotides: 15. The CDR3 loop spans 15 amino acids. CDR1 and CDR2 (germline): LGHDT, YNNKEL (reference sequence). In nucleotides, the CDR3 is TGTGCCAGCCGCCTCCGCGGGGGGGCGGGTAACGAGCAGTTCTTC. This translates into CASRLRGGAGNEQFF.

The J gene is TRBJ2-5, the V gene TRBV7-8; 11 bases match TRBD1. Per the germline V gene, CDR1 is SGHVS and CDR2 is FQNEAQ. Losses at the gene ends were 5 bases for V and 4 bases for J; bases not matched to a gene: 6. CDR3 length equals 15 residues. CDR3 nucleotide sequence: TGTGCCAGCAGCACCCTGGGACAGGGGGGAGAGACCCAGTACTTC. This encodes CASSTLGQGGETQYF.

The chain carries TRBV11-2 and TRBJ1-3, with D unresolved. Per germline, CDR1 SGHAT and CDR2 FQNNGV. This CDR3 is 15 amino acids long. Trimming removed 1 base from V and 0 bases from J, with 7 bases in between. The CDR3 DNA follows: TGTGCCAGCAGCTTAGGAGCGAGCTCTGGAAACACCATATATTTT. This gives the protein CASSLGASSGNTIYF.